A selection of T cell receptor beta chains follows, all from one sample in a study of radiotherapy plus CTLA-4 blockade in lung cancer. The protocol was immunoSEQ multiplex PCR, while the TCRdb copy is restricted to in-frame clones and leaves out a portion. The sample comprises about 46,000 clones, about three quarters of which are singletons, and less than 3% rests with the top ten. Sequencing used peripheral blood, obtained from a patient treated with radiotherapy plus ipilimumab. These receptors came from a human donor with non-small cell lung cancer whose response to radiotherapy plus ipilimumab could not be evaluated. Both conserved end residues are part of each CDR3. The order of the fields is J gene, V gene, CDR3 protein.

TRBJ2-7,TRBV23-1,CASSQSRLAGSSYEQYF
TRBJ2-1,TRBV13,CASSSRLAGLNEQFF
TRBJ1-4,TRBV5-6,CASSLASGVIEKLFF
TRBJ1-2,TRBV7-3,CASSPRSGTYGYTF
TRBJ1-4,TRBV5-1,CASSLAGTGLEKLFF
TRBJ2-1,TRBV29-1,CSVEARDSPRSEQFF
TRBJ2-6,TRBV19,CASSKRTGTGQTGANVLTF
TRBJ1-6,TRBV7-3,CASSLEGYSPLHF
TRBJ2-7,TRBV7-8,CASSSTGGEQYF
TRBJ1-3,TRBV27,CASSLRQGGNTIYF
TRBJ2-7,TRBV6-5,CASSSRLAGEQYF
TRBJ2-7,TRBV6-6,CASREVGRTYEQYF
TRBJ2-7,TRBV4-2,CASSQEVSGASYEQYF
TRBJ1-5,TRBV30,CAWGISNQPQHF